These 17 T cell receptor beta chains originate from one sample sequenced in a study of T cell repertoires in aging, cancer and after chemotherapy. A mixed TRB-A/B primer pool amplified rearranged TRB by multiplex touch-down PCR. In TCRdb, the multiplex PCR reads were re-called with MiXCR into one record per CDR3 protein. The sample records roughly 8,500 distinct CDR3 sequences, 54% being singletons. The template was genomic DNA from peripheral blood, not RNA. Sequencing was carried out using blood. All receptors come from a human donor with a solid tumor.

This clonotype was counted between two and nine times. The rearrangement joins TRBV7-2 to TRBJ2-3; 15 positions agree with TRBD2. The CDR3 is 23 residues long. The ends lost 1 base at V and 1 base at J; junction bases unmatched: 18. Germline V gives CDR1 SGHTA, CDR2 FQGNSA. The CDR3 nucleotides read TGTGCCAGCAGCTTAGAACGGTCGGCAGGGACTAGCGGGAGGTCACGGCGCACAGATACGCAGTATTTT. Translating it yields CASSLERSAGTSGRSRRTDTQYF.

In nucleotides, the CDR3 is TGTGCCAGCAGTTACCCAGGACTAGCGGGAGACTACGAGCAGTACTTC. Translating gives CASSYPGLAGDYEQYF. This chain joins TRBV6-2 or TRBV6-3 and TRBJ2-7; 13 nucleotides agree with TRBD2. V gave up 2 bases and J gave up 3 bases; unmatched junction bases: 4. Germline CDR1 MNHEY, CDR2 SVGEGT. This CDR3 spans 16 amino acids.

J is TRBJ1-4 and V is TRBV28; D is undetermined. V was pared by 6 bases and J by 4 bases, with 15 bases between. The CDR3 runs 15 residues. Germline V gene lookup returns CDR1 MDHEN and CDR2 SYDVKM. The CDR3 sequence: CASSPPTGHNEKLFF. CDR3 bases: TGTGCCAGCAGCCCCCCAACCGGTCATAATGAAAAACTGTTTTTT.

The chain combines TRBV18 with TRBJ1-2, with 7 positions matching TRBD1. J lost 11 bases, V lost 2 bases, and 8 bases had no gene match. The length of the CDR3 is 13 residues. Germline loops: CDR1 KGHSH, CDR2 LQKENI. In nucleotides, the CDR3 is TGTGCCAGCTCACCAGCGACGGACAGGAGTTACACCTTC. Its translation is CASSPATDRSYTF.

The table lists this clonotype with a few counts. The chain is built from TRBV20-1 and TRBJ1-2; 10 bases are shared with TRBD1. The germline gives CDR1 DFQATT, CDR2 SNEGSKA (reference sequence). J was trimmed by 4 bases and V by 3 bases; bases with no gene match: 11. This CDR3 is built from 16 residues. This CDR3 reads CSASSERGQGSYGYTF. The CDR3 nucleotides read TGCAGTGCTAGCTCCGAAAGGGGACAGGGGTCCTATGGCTACACCTTC.

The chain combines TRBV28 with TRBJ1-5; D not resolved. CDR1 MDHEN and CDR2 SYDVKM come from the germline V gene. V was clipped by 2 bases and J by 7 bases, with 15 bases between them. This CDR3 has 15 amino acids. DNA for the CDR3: TGTGCCAGCAGTTTACCCCTAAGGAGAGGACAGCCCCAGCATTTT. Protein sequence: CASSLPLRRGQPQHF. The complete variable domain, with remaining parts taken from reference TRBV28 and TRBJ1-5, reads DVKVTQSSRYLVKRTGEKVFLECVQDMDHENMFWYRQDPGLGLRLIYFSYDVKMKEKGDIPEGYSVSREKKERFSLILESASTNQTSMYLCASSLPLRRGQPQHFGDGTRLSIL.

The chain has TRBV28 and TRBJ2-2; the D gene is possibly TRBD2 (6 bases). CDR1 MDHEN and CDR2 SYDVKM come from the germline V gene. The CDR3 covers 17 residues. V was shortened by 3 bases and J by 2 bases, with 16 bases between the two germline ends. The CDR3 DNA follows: TGTGCCAGCAGTTTCCCCTTTGGTAGCGGCAACACCGGGGAGCTGTTTTTT. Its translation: CASSFPFGSGNTGELFF.

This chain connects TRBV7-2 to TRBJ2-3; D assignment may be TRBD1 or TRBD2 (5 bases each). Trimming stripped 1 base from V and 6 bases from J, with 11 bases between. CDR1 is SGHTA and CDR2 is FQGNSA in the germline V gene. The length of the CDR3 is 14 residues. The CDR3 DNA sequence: TGTGCCAGCAGCTTAGTTGGGGGTGAGGATACGCAGTATTTT. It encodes CASSLVGGEDTQYF.

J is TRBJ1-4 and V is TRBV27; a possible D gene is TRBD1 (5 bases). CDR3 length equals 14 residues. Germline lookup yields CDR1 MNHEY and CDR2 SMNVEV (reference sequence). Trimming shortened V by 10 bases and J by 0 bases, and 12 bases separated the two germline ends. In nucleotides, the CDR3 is TGTGCCACCCGGGACGGAGCAACTAATGAAAAACTGTTTTTT. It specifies CATRDGATNEKLFF. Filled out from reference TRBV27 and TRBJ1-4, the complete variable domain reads EAQVTQNPRYLITVTGKKLTVTCSQNMNHEYMSWYRQDPGLGLRQIYYSMNVEVTDKGDVPEGYKVSRKEKRNFPLILESPSPNQTSLYFCATRDGATNEKLFFGSGTQLSVL.

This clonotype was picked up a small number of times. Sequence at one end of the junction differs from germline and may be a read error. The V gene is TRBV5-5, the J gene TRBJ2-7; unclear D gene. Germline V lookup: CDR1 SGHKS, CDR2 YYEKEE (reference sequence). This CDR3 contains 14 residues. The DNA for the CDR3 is TGTGCCAGCAGGTTGGTGGGCAGCCTCTACGAGCAGTACTTC. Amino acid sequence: CASRLVGSLYEQYF.

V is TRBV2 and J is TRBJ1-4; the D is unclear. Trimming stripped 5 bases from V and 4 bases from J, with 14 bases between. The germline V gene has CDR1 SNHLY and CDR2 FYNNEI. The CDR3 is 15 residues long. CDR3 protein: CASSPPEDLNEKLFF. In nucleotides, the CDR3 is TGTGCCAGCAGTCCCCCTGAGGACCTTAATGAAAAACTGTTTTTT.

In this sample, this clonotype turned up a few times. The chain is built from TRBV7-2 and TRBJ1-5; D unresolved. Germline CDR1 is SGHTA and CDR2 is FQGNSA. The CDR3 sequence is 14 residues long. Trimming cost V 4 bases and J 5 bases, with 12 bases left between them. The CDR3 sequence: CASSSTNTDQPQHF. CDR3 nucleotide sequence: TGTGCCAGCAGCTCGACAAACACCGATCAGCCCCAGCATTTT.

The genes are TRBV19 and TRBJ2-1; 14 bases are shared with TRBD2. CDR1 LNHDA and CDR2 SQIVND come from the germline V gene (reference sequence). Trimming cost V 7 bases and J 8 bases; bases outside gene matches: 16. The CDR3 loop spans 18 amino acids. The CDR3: CASKGYSGLAGVGDEQFF. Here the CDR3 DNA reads TGTGCCAGTAAAGGTTATTCGGGACTAGCGGGAGTTGGCGATGAGCAGTTCTTC.

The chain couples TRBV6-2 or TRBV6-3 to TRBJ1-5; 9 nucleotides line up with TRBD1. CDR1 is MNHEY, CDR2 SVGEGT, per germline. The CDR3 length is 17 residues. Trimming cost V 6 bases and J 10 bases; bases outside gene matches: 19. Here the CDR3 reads CASSKTPTGTGKSPQHF. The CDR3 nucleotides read TGTGCCAGCAGCAAAACCCCGACCGGGACAGGGAAGTCACCCCAGCATTTT.

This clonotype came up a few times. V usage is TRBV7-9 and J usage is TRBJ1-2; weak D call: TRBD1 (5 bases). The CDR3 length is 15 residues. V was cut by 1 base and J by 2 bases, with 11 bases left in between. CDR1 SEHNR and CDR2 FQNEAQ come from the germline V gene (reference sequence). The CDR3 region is CASSLGEGNNYGYTF. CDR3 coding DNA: TGTGCCAGCAGCTTAGGCGAGGGGAACAACTATGGCTACACCTTC.

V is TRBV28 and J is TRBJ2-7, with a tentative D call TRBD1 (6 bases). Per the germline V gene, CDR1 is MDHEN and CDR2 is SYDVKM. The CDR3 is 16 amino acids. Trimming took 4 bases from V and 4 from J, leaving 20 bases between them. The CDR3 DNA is TGTGCCAGCAGTTCTAAATGGACAGCACATTTTTACGAGCAGTACTTC. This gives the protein CASSSKWTAHFYEQYF.

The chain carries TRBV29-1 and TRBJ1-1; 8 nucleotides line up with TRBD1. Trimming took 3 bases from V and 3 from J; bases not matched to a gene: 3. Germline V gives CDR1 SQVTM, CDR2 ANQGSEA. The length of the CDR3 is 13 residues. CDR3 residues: CSVDRGPDTEAFF. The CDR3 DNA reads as TGCAGCGTTGACAGGGGGCCAGACACTGAAGCTTTCTTT.